This T cell receptor beta chain is from a study of cytomegalovirus exposure and HLA in healthy donors. The CDR3 length is 16 residues. Per germline, CDR1 ENHRY and CDR2 SYGVKD. Trimming at V came to 6 bases and at J to 0 bases, leaving 6 bases not matched to a gene. Whole-study results and caveats: A later analysis reportedly found that, within productive TCRs, an Asian-associated ancestry cluster had fewer N-insertions than the mean observed across the approximately 700 donors. Reports indicated that the classifier achieved high specificity and sensitivity in diagnosing cytomegalovirus status.

About this clone: The antigen is unknown.

The PCR used 60 Vbeta and 13 Jbeta primers. Authors' analysis steps: A later analysis counted 65 million to 80 million unique TCR beta chains, around 12 million shared. Assay: immunoSEQ multiplex PCR; the TCRdb copy retains only in-frame clones and omits some. V and J calls and clone size are given by that table; D and trimming were obtained from the DNA. Of fewer than 110,000 clones in the sample, approximately 70% were seen once. The sample was PBMCs. This chain connects TRBV10-3 to TRBJ2-5; 11 positions match TRBD2. The TCR comes from a woman aged 45-60 years in good health and CMV-seronegative. CDR3 DNA: TGTGCCATCAGGAACACTAGCGGGAGAGACCAAGAGACCCAGTACTTC. Amino acids: CAIRNTSGRDQETQYF.